One and the same sample provided the 32 T cell receptor beta chains below, sequenced in a study of CD8+ T cells in alopecia areata. Extracted from the samples, RNA was reverse transcribed into cDNA to serve as the sequencing template. Here immunoSEQ multiplex PCR was the method, and the copy in TCRdb shows in-frame clones only, minus some. This table holds some 110,000 clones, under 60% found once. Noted treatment: oral pan-JAK inhibitor, 5-10 mg twice daily. This sample comprised CD8+ T cells sorted from blood, obtained at week 24, from a patient treated with tofacitinib. Every receptor here comes from a human donor with alopecia areata.

This sequence joins TRBV27 and TRBJ1-6; 8 bases agree with TRBD1. The ends lost 6 bases at V and 6 bases at J; junction bases unmatched: 4. CDR1 is MNHEY and CDR2 is SMNVEV in the germline V gene (reference sequence). CDR3 length equals 14 residues. CDR3 sequence: CASRGQVPNSPLHF. The CDR3 nucleotides are TGTGCCAGCAGGGGACAGGTCCCTAATTCACCCCTCCACTTT.

The chain's CDR3 is CASSYTSGGDAYGYTF. In DNA, the CDR3 is TGTGCCAGCAGTTACACTTCCGGGGGTGACGCGTATGGCTACACCTTC. The chain carries TRBV6-5 and TRBJ1-2; the D gene is possibly TRBD1 (5 bases). Germline loops: CDR1 MNHEY, CDR2 SVGAGI. V was pared by 2 bases and J by 5 bases, with 18 bases between. The CDR3 extends over 16 amino acids.

This chain connects TRBV27 to TRBJ1-5; TRBD1 agrees at 8 bases. V trimming: 5 bases; J trimming: 3 bases; junction bases outside the gene matches: 3. The germline V gene has CDR1 MNHEY and CDR2 SMNVEV (reference sequence). This CDR3 is built from 14 residues. The CDR3 DNA follows: TGTGCCAGCAGTCCGACAGGGGACAATCAGCCCCAGCATTTT. Translating gives CASSPTGDNQPQHF.

This rearrangement joins TRBV19 to TRBJ2-1; no clear D gene. The CDR3 sequence is 16 residues long. The V gene lost 3 bases and the J gene lost 2 bases, with 14 bases spanning the gap. CDR1 is LNHDA and CDR2 is SQIVND in the germline V gene (reference sequence). In DNA, the CDR3 is TGTGCCAGTAGTATCTTCTCGGGTCTAGCCTACAATGAGCAGTTCTTC. This translates into CASSIFSGLAYNEQFF.

The chain carries TRBV2 and TRBJ2-3; D may be TRBD2 (5 bases). This CDR3 has 15 amino acids. Trimming shortened V by 2 bases and J by 4 bases, and 13 bases separated the two germline ends. From germline, CDR1 is SNHLY and CDR2 FYNNEI. The CDR3 DNA follows: TGTGCCAGCAGTGAACCAGTACTTAGCGCAGATACGCAGTATTTT. Amino acids: CASSEPVLSADTQYF.

The chain has TRBV30 and TRBJ1-6, with D possibly being TRBD1 (5 bases). V was clipped by 4 bases and J by 10 bases, with 17 bases between them. Per germline, CDR1 GTSNPN and CDR2 SVGIG (reference sequence). The CDR3 loop spans 14 amino acids. This chain's CDR3 is CAWTLVGAGSPLHF. The CDR3 DNA reads TGTGCCTGGACCCTGGTAGGGGCTGGCTCACCCCTCCACTTT. Full variable domain (outside the CDR3, taken from reference TRBV30 and TRBJ1-6): SQTIHQWPATLVQPVGSPLSLECTVEGTSNPNLYWYRQAAGRGLQLLFYSVGIGQISSEVPQNLSASRPQDRQFILSSKKLLLSDSGFYLCAWTLVGAGSPLHFGNGTRLTVT.

This chain links TRBV29-1 with TRBJ1-5; D gene ambiguous. With 4 bases removed from V and 2 bases from J, the gap between germline ends came to 12 bases. The CDR3 has 14 residues. Germline values: CDR1 SQVTM, CDR2 ANQGSEA. CDR3 in DNA: TGCAGCGTTGCCGCTGAGGGAGGCAATCAGCCCCAGCATTTT. Protein product: CSVAAEGGNQPQHF.

This clone has ten or more counts. The J gene is TRBJ2-1, the V gene TRBV4-1; no definite D call. Trimming pared 1 base from V and 3 bases from J, leaving 10 bases between. The CDR3 spans 15 residues. From germline, CDR1 is MGHRA and CDR2 YSYEKL. The CDR3: CASSQGVGSYNEQFF. Written as DNA, the CDR3 is TGCGCCAGCAGCCAAGGGGTCGGCAGCTACAATGAGCAGTTCTTC.

V gene TRBV27 combines with J gene TRBJ1-2, with 8 bases that match TRBD1. Germline V gene lookup returns CDR1 MNHEY and CDR2 SMNVEV (reference sequence). The CDR3 extends over 15 amino acids. The V segment lost 7 bases and the J segment 3 bases; nucleotides outside the gene matches: 10. The CDR3 nucleotides are TGTGCCAGCACTTTCGACAGGGGAGGTCACTATGGCTACACCTTC. Translating gives CASTFDRGGHYGYTF.

V gene TRBV27 combines with J gene TRBJ1-6, with 10 positions matching TRBD1. With 7 bases clipped from V and 6 bases from J, the junction kept 3 bases outside the gene matches. This CDR3 region has 14 residues. Germline values: CDR1 MNHEY, CDR2 SMNVEV (reference sequence). The CDR3 DNA sequence: TGTGCCAGCAAAAGACAGGGGGCTAATTCACCCCTCCACTTT. It yields the protein CASKRQGANSPLHF.

The chain is built from TRBV7-2 and TRBJ1-2, with 9 nucleotides matching TRBD1. The V gene's germline CDR1 is SGHTA and CDR2 FQGNSA. This CDR3 has 15 residues. V was clipped by 3 bases and J by 3 bases; unmatched bases: 5. This CDR3 reads CASSFRDRADYGYTF. CDR3 DNA: TGTGCCAGCAGCTTCCGGGACAGGGCTGACTATGGCTACACCTTC.

J is TRBJ2-7 and V is TRBV6-5, with D perhaps TRBD2 (6 bases). V was pared by 8 bases and J by 1 base, with 15 bases between. This CDR3 has 14 amino acids. Per germline, CDR1 MNHEY and CDR2 SVGAGI. The CDR3 spells CASSRYGGSYEQYF. Written as DNA, the CDR3 is TGTGCCAGCTCTCGTTACGGGGGTTCCTACGAGCAGTACTTC.

The chain carries TRBV15 and TRBJ2-5; D remains ambiguous. The CDR3 has 14 residues. Germline V gives CDR1 LNHNV, CDR2 YYDKDF (reference sequence). V was clipped by 5 bases and J by 6 bases, with 16 bases between them. The CDR3 bases are TGTGCCACCAGCGTCGAGTGGCCCAAAAAGACCCAGTACTTC. It specifies CATSVEWPKKTQYF.

The rearrangement joins TRBV5-6 to TRBJ2-3; unclear D gene. Germline V gene sequence: CDR1 SGHDT, CDR2 YYEEEE. This CDR3 contains 12 residues. V gave up 4 bases and J gave up 2 bases, with 5 bases separating them. Here the CDR3 reads CASSAVTDTQYF. In DNA form, the CDR3 reads TGTGCCAGCAGCGCCGTCACAGATACGCAGTATTTT. Complete variable domain (other parts from reference TRBV5-6 and TRBJ2-3): DAGVTQSPTHLIKTRGQQVTLRCSPKSGHDTVSWYQQALGQGPQFIFQYYEEEERQRGNFPDRFSGHQFPNYSSELNVNALLLGDSALYLCASSAVTDTQYFGPGTRLTVL.

The genes are TRBV19 and TRBJ1-5; TRBD1 aligns across 9 bases. The germline CDR1 and CDR2 sequences are LNHDA and SQIVND (reference sequence). The CDR3 length is 15 residues. Trimming removed 9 bases from V and 7 bases from J; junction bases left unmatched: 13. CDR3 loop: CASTRDRESLQPQHF. The CDR3 nucleotides are TGTGCCAGCACCAGGGACAGGGAATCGTTACAGCCCCAGCATTTT.

This clone was detected only a few times. The rearrangement links TRBV4-2 to TRBJ1-6; possibly TRBD1 for D (5 bases). This CDR3 spans 16 amino acids. CDR1 is LGHNA and CDR2 is YNFKEQ in the germline V gene. Trimming left V 1 base short and J 7 bases short, with 14 bases between. The CDR3 DNA is TGTGCCAGCAGCCAAGCTTTAGGGGAAGGGAATTCACCCCTCCACTTT. Amino acid sequence: CASSQALGEGNSPLHF.

This sequence joins TRBV27 and TRBJ1-4, with 7 bases matching TRBD1. The CDR3 is 14 amino acids. Germline V gene sequence: CDR1 MNHEY, CDR2 SMNVEV (reference sequence). With 5 bases clipped from V and 7 bases from J, the junction kept 7 bases outside the gene matches. Here the CDR3 reads CASSDPGQSEKLFF. CDR3 sequence (DNA): TGTGCCAGCAGTGATCCGGGACAGAGTGAAAAACTGTTTTTT.

This clone occurred once. This rearrangement joins TRBV5-4 to TRBJ1-2; D is ambiguous. The germline V gene has CDR1 SGHNT and CDR2 YYREEE (reference sequence). Trimming pared 0 bases from V and 8 bases from J, leaving 11 bases between. The CDR3 runs 13 residues. The CDR3 bases are TGTGCCAGCAGCTTGGGAGGGAAACAAGGCTACACCTTC. It specifies CASSLGGKQGYTF. Filled out from reference TRBV5-4 and TRBJ1-2, the complete variable domain reads ETGVTQSPTHLIKTRGQQVTLRCSSQSGHNTVSWYQQALGQGPQFIFQYYREEENGRGNFPPRFSGLQFPNYSSELNVNALELDDSALYLCASSLGGKQGYTFGSGTRLTVV.

A few counts support this clone. V gene TRBV13 combines with J gene TRBJ2-1, with 9 bases lining up with TRBD2. With V trimmed by 5 bases and J by 9 bases, 5 bases remained unmatched. The CDR3 spans 13 residues. Germline V gene sequence: CDR1 PRHDT, CDR2 FYEKMQ (reference sequence). This CDR3 reads CASSLGLASEQFF. CDR3 nucleotides: TGTGCCAGCAGCCTTGGACTAGCGTCTGAGCAGTTCTTC.

The V call is TRBV7-8, the J call TRBJ2-7; unclear D gene. Deletions cut 5 bases from V and 2 bases from J, with 13 bases between. The CDR3 sequence is 14 residues long. The V gene's germline CDR1 is SGHVS and CDR2 FQNEAQ. The CDR3 spells CASSPIPRTYEQYF. The CDR3 DNA is TGTGCCAGCAGCCCTATTCCACGGACCTACGAGCAGTACTTC.

V usage is TRBV6-5 and J usage is TRBJ2-1, with 9 bases aligning to TRBD2. The ends lost 2 bases at V and 5 bases at J; junction bases unmatched: 4. The CDR3 extends over 15 amino acids. From germline, CDR1 is MNHEY and CDR2 SVGAGI. The CDR3 region is CASSYSGGLHNEQFF. Written as DNA, the CDR3 is TGTGCCAGCAGTTACAGCGGGGGGCTCCACAATGAGCAGTTCTTC.

The rearrangement joins TRBV2 to TRBJ2-3, with 13 bases fitting TRBD2. The germline CDR1 and CDR2 sequences are SNHLY and FYNNEI. V lost 6 bases to trimming and J lost 2 bases; unmatched junction nucleotides: 5. The CDR3 loop spans 16 amino acids. CDR3: CASRKGLAGLTDTQYF. CDR3 nucleotides: TGTGCCAGCAGAAAGGGACTAGCGGGACTCACAGATACGCAGTATTTT. Filled out from reference TRBV2 and TRBJ2-3, the complete variable domain reads EPEVTQTPSHQVTQMGQEVILRCVPISNHLYFYWYRQILGQKVEFLVSFYNNEISEKSEIFDDQFSVERPDGSNFTLKIRSTKLEDSAMYFCASRKGLAGLTDTQYFGPGTRLTVL.

Written as DNA, the CDR3 is TGTGCCTGGAGTACCCGACAGGGCTACGAGCAGTACTTC. Translation: CAWSTRQGYEQYF. The rearrangement links TRBV30 to TRBJ2-7; 7 nucleotides line up with TRBD1. J was trimmed by 3 bases and V by 2 bases; bases with no gene match: 4. The germline V gene encodes CDR1 GTSNPN and CDR2 SVGIG (reference sequence). This CDR3 spans 13 amino acids. Looking up the rest from reference TRBV30 and TRBJ2-7 gives the full variable domain: SQTIHQWPATLVQPVGSPLSLECTVEGTSNPNLYWYRQAAGRGLQLLFYSVGIGQISSEVPQNLSASRPQDRQFILSSKKLLLSDSGFYLCAWSTRQGYEQYFGPGTRLTVT.

This chain connects TRBV5-6 to TRBJ2-3; 8 positions match TRBD1. In germline, CDR1 is SGHDT, CDR2 YYEEEE. The CDR3 length is 17 residues. The junction had 10 bases not matched to a gene; V was cut back by 2 bases and J by 2 bases. CDR3 loop: CASSLKVGTGITDTQYF. The CDR3 DNA sequence: TGTGCCAGCAGCTTAAAGGTCGGGACAGGAATCACAGATACGCAGTATTTT.

The table lists this clone with a few counts. The V and J genes are TRBV5-1 and TRBJ2-5; perhaps D is TRBD1 or TRBD2 (5 bases each). V was shortened by 5 bases and J by 1 base, with 12 bases between the two germline ends. This CDR3 is built from 14 residues. Germline-derived CDR1 and CDR2 are SGHRS and YFSETQ. DNA of the CDR3: TGCGCCAGCAGACGAAGGGACCGCCAAGAGACCCAGTACTTC. Amino acids: CASRRRDRQETQYF.

This chain links TRBV7-2 with TRBJ2-7; no firm D call. This CDR3 contains 13 residues. Germline CDR1 is SGHTA and CDR2 is FQGNSA. The germline V and J ends were trimmed by 1 base and 3 bases, with 7 bases remaining between them. CDR3 bases: TGTGCCAGCAGCTTAGGGAACCACTACGAGCAGTACTTC. Translation gives CASSLGNHYEQYF.

This sequence joins TRBV5-4 and TRBJ2-7; 9 positions agree with TRBD2. V was pared by 0 bases and J by 4 bases, with 5 bases of the junction left unmatched. This CDR3 comprises 15 residues. In germline, CDR1 is SGHNT, CDR2 YYREEE (reference sequence). The DNA of the CDR3 is TGTGCCAGCAGCTTGGATAGCGGGGGTGATTACGAGCAGTACTTC. The encoded protein is CASSLDSGGDYEQYF.

In this sample, this clone turned up a few times. The chain uses TRBV5-1 and TRBJ1-1; D gene unclear. Trimming removed 0 bases at V and 6 bases at J, with 18 bases between. This CDR3 has 16 amino acids. The germline V gene encodes CDR1 SGHRS and CDR2 YFSETQ. CDR3: CASSLAGPSPSAEAFF. The CDR3 nucleotides are TGCGCCAGCAGCTTGGCAGGCCCTTCGCCCTCTGCTGAAGCTTTCTTT.

This clone was detected once. The V gene is TRBV7-8, the J gene TRBJ2-7, with D unresolved. The V end was cut by 1 base, the J end by 3 bases, with 4 bases between. The CDR3 length is 12 residues. CDR1 is SGHVS and CDR2 is FQNEAQ in the germline V gene. CDR3 DNA sequence: TGTGCCAGCAGCTTAGTGGACTACGAGCAGTACTTC. Translating it yields CASSLVDYEQYF.

The chain recombines TRBV29-1 with TRBJ2-7; a weak D match, TRBD2 (6 bases). Trimming left V 7 bases short and J 0 bases short, with 19 bases between. Germline V gives CDR1 SQVTM, CDR2 ANQGSEA. The CDR3 contains 15 residues. CDR3 sequence: CSAIPLAPGSYEQYF. The CDR3 DNA follows: TGCAGCGCTATACCCCTAGCGCCGGGCTCCTACGAGCAGTACTTC.

The chain combines TRBV30 with TRBJ2-7, with 11 nucleotides matching TRBD1. V lost 0 bases and J lost 6; bases outside the gene matches: 10. CDR3 size: 16 residues. Germline-derived CDR1 and CDR2 are GTSNPN and SVGIG (reference sequence). The CDR3 bases are TGTGCCTGGAGTGTTGCTTGGGGACAGGGGGAAGGCGAGCAGTACTTC. As protein: CAWSVAWGQGEGEQYF.

This clone was detected a few times. This chain joins TRBV29-1 and TRBJ1-2; D might be TRBD1 (5 bases). In germline, CDR1 is SQVTM, CDR2 ANQGSEA. The CDR3 totals 13 residues. The ends were cut back, 7 bases at V and 6 bases at J, with 18 bases in the middle. In nucleotides, the CDR3 is TGCAGCGGCCTCAGATCGGGGACGAATGGCTACACCTTC. Amino acids: CSGLRSGTNGYTF.